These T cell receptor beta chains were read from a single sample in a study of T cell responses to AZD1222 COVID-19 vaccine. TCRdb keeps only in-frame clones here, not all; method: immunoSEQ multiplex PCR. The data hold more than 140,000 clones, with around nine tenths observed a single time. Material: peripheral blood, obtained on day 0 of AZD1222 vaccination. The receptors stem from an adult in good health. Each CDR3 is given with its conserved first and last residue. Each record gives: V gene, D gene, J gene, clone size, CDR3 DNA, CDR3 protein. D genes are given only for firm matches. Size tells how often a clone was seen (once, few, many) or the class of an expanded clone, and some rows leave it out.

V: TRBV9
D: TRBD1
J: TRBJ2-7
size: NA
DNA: TGTGCCAGCAGCGAAGGACAGGGTAACTACGAGCAGTACTTC
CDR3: CASSEGQGNYEQYF

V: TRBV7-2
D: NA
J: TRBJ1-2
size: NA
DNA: TGTGCCAGCAGCTTACAGTCATATGGCTACACCTTC
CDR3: CASSLQSYGYTF

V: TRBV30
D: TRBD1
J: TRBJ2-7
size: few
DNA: TGTGCCTGGAGCCGGAACCACGGGACAGTTTACTCCTACGAGCAGTACTTC
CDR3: CAWSRNHGTVYSYEQYF

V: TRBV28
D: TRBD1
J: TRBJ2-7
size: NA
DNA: TGTGCCAGCAGTCCCCCGTCGGGACAGGAGAGCTACGAGCAGTACTTC
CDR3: CASSPPSGQESYEQYF

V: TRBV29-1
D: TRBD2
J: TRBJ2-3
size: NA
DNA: TGCAGCGTTGTGGCTAGCGGGATCACAGATACGCAGTATTTT
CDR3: CSVVASGITDTQYF

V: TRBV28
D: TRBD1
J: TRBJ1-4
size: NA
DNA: TGTGCCAGCAGGGAGGGACAGGGAAATGAAAAACTGTTTTTT
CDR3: CASREGQGNEKLFF

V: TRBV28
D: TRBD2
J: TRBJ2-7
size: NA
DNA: TGTGCCAGCAGCCCGACTAGCCCCTACGAGCAGTACTTC
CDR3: CASSPTSPYEQYF

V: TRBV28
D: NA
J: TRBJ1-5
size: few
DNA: TGTGCCAGCAGCCTCCCTCCGGGACGGCCCCAGCATTTT
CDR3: CASSLPPGRPQHF

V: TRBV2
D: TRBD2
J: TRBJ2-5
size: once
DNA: TGTGCCAGCAGTGAACTTGGGGGGGAAGAGACCCAGTACTTC
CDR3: CASSELGGEETQYF

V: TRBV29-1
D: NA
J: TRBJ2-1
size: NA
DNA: TGCAGCGTTGCCGGGAGTCCCTACAATGAGCAGTTCTTC
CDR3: CSVAGSPYNEQFF

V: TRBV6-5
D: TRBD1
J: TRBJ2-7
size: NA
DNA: TGTGCCAGCAGCACCCGGGACAGGGGCCACGAGCAGTACTTC
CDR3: CASSTRDRGHEQYF

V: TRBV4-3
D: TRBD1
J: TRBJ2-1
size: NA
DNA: TGCGCCAGCAGCAAAACGGGGACAGGGTACAATGAGCAGTTCTTC
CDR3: CASSKTGTGYNEQFF

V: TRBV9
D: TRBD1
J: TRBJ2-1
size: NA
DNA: TGTGCCAGCAGCGGACAGGGGTGGTCCAATGAGCAGTTCTTC
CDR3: CASSGQGWSNEQFF

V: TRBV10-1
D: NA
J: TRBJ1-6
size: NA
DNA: TGCGCCAGCAGTGAGTCGCGGGGGTCATCCTATAATTCACCCCTCCACTTT
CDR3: CASSESRGSSYNSPLHF

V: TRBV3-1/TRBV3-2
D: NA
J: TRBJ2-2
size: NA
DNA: TGTGCCAGCAGCCAAAACCCCGGCACCGGGGAGCTGTTTTTT
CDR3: CASSQNPGTGELFF

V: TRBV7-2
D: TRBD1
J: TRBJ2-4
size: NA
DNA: TGTGCCAGCAGCTGGATACAGGGGGCCAAAAACATTCAGTACTTC
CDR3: CASSWIQGAKNIQYF

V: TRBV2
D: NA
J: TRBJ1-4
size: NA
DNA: TGTGCCAGCACCCCGGGACCTCGGGGGGAAAAACTGTTTTTT
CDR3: CASTPGPRGEKLFF

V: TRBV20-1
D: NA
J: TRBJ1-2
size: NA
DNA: TGCAGTGCTAGATGGAGTCTTGGCTACACCTTC
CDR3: CSARWSLGYTF

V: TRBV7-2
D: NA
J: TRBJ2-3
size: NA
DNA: TGTGCCAGCAGCTTACTACGGGGGCGAGATACGCAGTATTTT
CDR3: CASSLLRGRDTQYF

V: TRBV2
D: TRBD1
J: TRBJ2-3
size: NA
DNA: TGTGCCAGCAGTACAGGGGCAGATACGCAGTATTTT
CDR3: CASSTGADTQYF

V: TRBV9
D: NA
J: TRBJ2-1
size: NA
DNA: TGTGCCAGCAGCGTGCAGGGGGGGACTACACGCAATGAGCAGTTCTTC
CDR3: CASSVQGGTTRNEQFF

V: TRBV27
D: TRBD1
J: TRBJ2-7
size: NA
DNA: TGTGCCAGCAGCTCCTCGTCCGGGACAGAGCACTACGAGCAGTACTTC
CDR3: CASSSSSGTEHYEQYF

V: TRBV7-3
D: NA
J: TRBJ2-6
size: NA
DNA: TGTGCCAGCAGCTTTACTGGCTCTGGGGCCAACGTCCTGACTTTC
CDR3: CASSFTGSGANVLTF

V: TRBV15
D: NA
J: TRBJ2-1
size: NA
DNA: TGTGCCACCAGCAGAATTGGACTTTTATCCTACAATGAGCAGTTCTTC
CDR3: CATSRIGLLSYNEQFF

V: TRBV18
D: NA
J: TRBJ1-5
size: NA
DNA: TGTGCCAGCTCACCACCTGGCCAGCCCCAGCATTTT
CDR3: CASSPPGQPQHF

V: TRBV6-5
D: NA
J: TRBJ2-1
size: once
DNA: TGTGCCAGCAGATCCGGGCTGTCAAGTGAGCAGTTCTTC
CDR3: CASRSGLSSEQFF

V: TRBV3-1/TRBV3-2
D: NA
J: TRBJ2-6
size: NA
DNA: TGTGCCAGCAGCCAGTGGACTTCTGGGGCCAACGTCCTGACTTTC
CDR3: CASSQWTSGANVLTF

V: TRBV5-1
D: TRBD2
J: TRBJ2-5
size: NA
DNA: TGCGCCAGCAGGGTTGTCGGGAGGGGAGAGACCCAGTACTTC
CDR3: CASRVVGRGETQYF

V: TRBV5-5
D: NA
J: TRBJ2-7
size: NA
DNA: TGTGCCAGCAGCCGGGACGGCTACGAGCAGTACTTC
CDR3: CASSRDGYEQYF

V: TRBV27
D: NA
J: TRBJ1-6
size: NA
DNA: TGTGCCAGCACCCTGGCCATGGGGACTCCCCTCCACTTT
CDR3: CASTLAMGTPLHF

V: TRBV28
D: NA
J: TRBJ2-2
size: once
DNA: TGTGCCAGCAGTTTATTCGAGAACGCGAACACCGGGGAGCTGTTTTTT
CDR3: CASSLFENANTGELFF

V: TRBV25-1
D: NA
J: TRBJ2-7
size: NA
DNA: TGTGCCAGCAGTGATGCCAGCGGGCCCTACGAGCAGTACTTC
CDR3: CASSDASGPYEQYF

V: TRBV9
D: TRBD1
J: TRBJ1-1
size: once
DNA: TGTGCCAGCAGCGTAGCTTCAGGGGGGAGAGCTTTCTTT
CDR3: CASSVASGGRAFF

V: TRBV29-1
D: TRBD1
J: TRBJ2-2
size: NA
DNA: TGCAGCGTGGGACAGGGATACACCGGGGAGCTGTTTTTT
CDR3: CSVGQGYTGELFF

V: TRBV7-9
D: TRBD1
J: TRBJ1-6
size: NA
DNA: TGTGCCAGCAGCCGGGACAGGGATAATTCACCCCTCCACTTT
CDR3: CASSRDRDNSPLHF

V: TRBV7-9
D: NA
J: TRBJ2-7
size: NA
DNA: TGTGCCAGCAGCTTAGAGGTTAGTGGGTCCTACGAGCAGTACTTC
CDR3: CASSLEVSGSYEQYF

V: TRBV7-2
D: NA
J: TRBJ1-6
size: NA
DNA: TGTGCCAGCAGAACCCCGCCCAGGGACGCCTATAATTCACCCCTCCACTTT
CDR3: CASRTPPRDAYNSPLHF

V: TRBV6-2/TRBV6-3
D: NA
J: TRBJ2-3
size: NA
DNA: TGTGCCAGCAGTTACGGAGAACTAGCCACAGATACGCAGTATTTT
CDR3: CASSYGELATDTQYF

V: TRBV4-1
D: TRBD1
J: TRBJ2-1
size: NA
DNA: TGCGCCAGCAGCCAAGTGGGGACAGCCTACAATGAGCAGTTCTTC
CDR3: CASSQVGTAYNEQFF

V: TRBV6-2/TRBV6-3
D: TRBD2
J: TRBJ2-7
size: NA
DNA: TGTGCCAGCAGTTTCGACTCCGGGACTAGCTCCTACGAGCAGTACTTC
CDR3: CASSFDSGTSSYEQYF

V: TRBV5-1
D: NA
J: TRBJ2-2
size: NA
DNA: TGCGCCAGCAGCGCCGCGGGACAGCCCGGCACCGGGGAGCTGTTTTTT
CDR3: CASSAAGQPGTGELFF

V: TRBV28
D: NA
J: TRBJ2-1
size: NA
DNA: TGTGCCAGCAGGACCCCCGGGAGCTCCTACAATGAGCAGTTCTTC
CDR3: CASRTPGSSYNEQFF

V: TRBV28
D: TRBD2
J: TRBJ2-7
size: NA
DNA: TGTGCCAGCAGATCTATGACTAGCGGGTTAGTCCACGAGCAGTACTTC
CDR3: CASRSMTSGLVHEQYF

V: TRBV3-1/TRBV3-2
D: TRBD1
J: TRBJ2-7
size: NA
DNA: TGTGCCAGCAGACGGGACAGCCAGGCCTACGAGCAGTACTTC
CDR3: CASRRDSQAYEQYF

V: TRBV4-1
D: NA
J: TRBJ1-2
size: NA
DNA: TGCGCCAGCAGCCAAGTTAAGGACCGACACTATGGCTACACCTTC
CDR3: CASSQVKDRHYGYTF

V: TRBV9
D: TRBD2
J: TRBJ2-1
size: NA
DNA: TGTGCCAGCAGCGCAGGACTAGGGGTGGTAGAGCAGTTCTTC
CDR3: CASSAGLGVVEQFF

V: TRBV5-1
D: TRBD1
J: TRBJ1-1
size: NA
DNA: TGCGCCAGCAGCGAGACAGGGGGCAACACTGAAGCTTTCTTT
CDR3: CASSETGGNTEAFF

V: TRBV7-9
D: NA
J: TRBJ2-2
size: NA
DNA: TGTGCCAGCAGCTTAGCAGGGGCAACGGGGGAGCTGTTTTTT
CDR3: CASSLAGATGELFF

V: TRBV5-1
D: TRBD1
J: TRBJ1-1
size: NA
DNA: TGCGCCAGCAGCGCGGGGACAGGGCGAACGAACACTGAAGCTTTCTTT
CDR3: CASSAGTGRTNTEAFF

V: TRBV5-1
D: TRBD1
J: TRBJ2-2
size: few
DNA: TGCGCCAGCAGCTGGACAGGGTTGAACACCGGGGAGCTGTTTTTT
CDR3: CASSWTGLNTGELFF

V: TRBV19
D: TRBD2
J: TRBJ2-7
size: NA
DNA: TGTGCCAGTAGTATCCAGGCGGGAGGGAGGTACGAGCAGTACTTC
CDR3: CASSIQAGGRYEQYF

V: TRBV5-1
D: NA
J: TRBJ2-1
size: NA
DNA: TGCGCCAGCAGCTTTTCTGGCCAAAACAATGAGCAGTTCTTC
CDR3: CASSFSGQNNEQFF

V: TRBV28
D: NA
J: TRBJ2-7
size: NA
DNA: TGTGCCAGCAGTTCCTTGGCCGACGAGCAGTACTTC
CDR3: CASSSLADEQYF

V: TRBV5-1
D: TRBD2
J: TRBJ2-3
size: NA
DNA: TGCGCCAGCAGCTTGGTTCTAGCGGGGACCACAGATACGCAGTATTTT
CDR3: CASSLVLAGTTDTQYF

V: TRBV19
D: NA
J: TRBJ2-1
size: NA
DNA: TGTGCCAGTAGTTCACCGGGAGAGCACAATGAGCAGTTCTTC
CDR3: CASSSPGEHNEQFF

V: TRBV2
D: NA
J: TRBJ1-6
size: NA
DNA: TGTGCCAACCAACCCCTCCACTTT
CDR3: CANQPLHF

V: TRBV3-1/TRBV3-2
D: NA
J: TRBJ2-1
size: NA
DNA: TGTGCCAGCAGCCATGGGGGGCGATCCTACAATGAGCAGTTCTTC
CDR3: CASSHGGRSYNEQFF

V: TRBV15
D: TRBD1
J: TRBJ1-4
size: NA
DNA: TGTGCCACCAGCGCCTCGACAGGGGGGTTAGAAAAACTGTTTTTT
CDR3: CATSASTGGLEKLFF